These 17 T cell receptor beta chains were sequenced from one sample in a study of blood T cell repertoires in COVID-19. Assay used: immunoSEQ multiplex PCR; TCRdb lists only in-frame clones, some missing. The sample has about 74,000 clones, around nine tenths seen once. The specimen sequenced was peripheral blood. These receptors all come from a man aged 70 or older with active or convalescent COVID-19.

The rearrangement uses TRBV27 and TRBJ2-3; TRBD2 is a possible D gene (6 bases). The V end lost 6 bases, the J end lost 1 base, and 14 bases lay between the germline ends. Germline V gene data show CDR1 as MNHEY and CDR2 as SMNVEV (reference sequence). The CDR3 extends over 15 amino acids. CDR3 coding DNA: TGTGCCAGCAGATTCGGGACTTACGGCACAGATACGCAGTATTTT. It translates to CASRFGTYGTDTQYF.

This chain uses TRBV7-8 with TRBJ1-1, with D hard to call. The CDR3 extends over 14 amino acids. The germline gives CDR1 SGHVS, CDR2 FQNEAQ. The ends were cut back, 7 bases at V and 4 bases at J, with 16 bases in the middle. As DNA, the CDR3 is TGTGCCAGCACCCTATCCACCCGGAGCACTGAAGCTTTCTTT. Protein: CASTLSTRSTEAFF.

This chain joins TRBV3-1 (or the pseudogene TRBV3-2) and TRBJ1-5; D is uncertain. From germline, CDR1 is LGHDT and CDR2 YNNKEL (reference sequence). The V end was cut by 4 bases, the J end by 10 bases, with 11 bases between. The CDR3 totals 12 residues. CDR3 coding DNA: TGTGCCAGCAGCCCCCCCGGCGGTCCCCAGCATTTT. This translates into CASSPPGGPQHF.

The genes are TRBV5-1 and TRBJ1-2, with 9 bases fitting TRBD1. CDR3 length equals 14 residues. The ends lost 2 bases at V and 2 bases at J; junction bases unmatched: 1. Per the germline V gene, CDR1 is SGHRS and CDR2 is YFSETQ. Here the CDR3 DNA reads TGCGCCAGCAGCTTCACAGGGGGCAACTATGGCTACACCTTC. The encoded protein is CASSFTGGNYGYTF.

CDR3 residues: CASSSRVSLNEQYF. The CDR3 coding sequence is TGTGCCAGCAGCTCCCGGGTCTCACTCAACGAGCAGTACTTC. The J gene is TRBJ2-7, the V gene TRBV27, with D unresolved. V lost 6 bases to trimming and J lost 5 bases, with 17 bases between them. The CDR3 totals 14 residues. The V gene's germline CDR1 is MNHEY and CDR2 SMNVEV (reference sequence).

This clone was observed once. This chain connects TRBV9 to TRBJ1-5, with a tentative D call TRBD1 (5 bases). CDR3 length equals 15 residues. Germline CDR1 SGDLS, CDR2 YYNGEE. V was trimmed by 0 bases and J by 2 bases, leaving 9 bases between them. The CDR3 DNA sequence: TGTGCCAGCAGCGTAGGGGGGGGAGGCAATCAGCCCCAGCATTTT. This encodes CASSVGGGGNQPQHF.

This clone is a singleton in its sample. The rearrangement joins TRBV5-1 to TRBJ2-3; TRBD2 matches 10 bases. The CDR3 contains 19 residues. V trimming: 2 bases; J trimming: 4 bases; junction bases outside the gene matches: 16. Germline CDR1 is SGHRS and CDR2 is YFSETQ. CDR3 sequence (DNA): TGCGCCAGCAGCTTTTCACCACCGAGCGGGGGGGCCATCCCAGATACGCAGTATTTT. Amino acid sequence: CASSFSPPSGGAIPDTQYF.

The V call is TRBV7-2, the J call TRBJ2-7, with a tentative D call TRBD1 (6 bases). Germline V lookup: CDR1 SGHTA, CDR2 FQGNSA. Trimming removed 4 bases at V and 6 bases at J, with 13 bases between. The CDR3 contains 13 residues. The chain's CDR3 is CASSWRQVGEQYF. The CDR3, as DNA: TGTGCCAGCAGCTGGCGACAGGTGGGCGAGCAGTACTTC.

V is TRBV2 and J is TRBJ2-3; D might be TRBD2 (7 bases). This CDR3 spans 15 amino acids. Trimming shortened V by 7 bases and J by 6 bases, and 20 bases separated the two germline ends. From germline, CDR1 is SNHLY and CDR2 FYNNEI. As DNA, the CDR3 is TGTGCCAGCAACCTAGCTAGGGGGGGCGAGGATACGCAGTATTTT. Amino acid sequence: CASNLARGGEDTQYF.

This clone was counted only a few times. The gene calls are TRBV7-9 and TRBJ2-1; D perhaps matches TRBD2 (5 bases). The ends were cut back, 6 bases at V and 7 bases at J, with 13 bases in the middle. The CDR3 runs 13 residues. Germline CDR1 is SEHNR and CDR2 is FQNEAQ (reference sequence). The DNA for the CDR3 is TGTGCCAGCAGTGCGGACTCCGAGAATGAGCAGTTCTTC. It translates to CASSADSENEQFF.

This sequence joins TRBV5-4 and TRBJ2-5, with unresolved D. The CDR3 is 14 residues long. The V gene lost 4 bases and the J gene lost 4 bases, with 14 bases spanning the gap. The germline CDR1 and CDR2 sequences are SGHNT and YYREEE (reference sequence). The CDR3 DNA is TGTGCCAGCAGCCCGATGACTGAGCGAGAGACCCAGTACTTC. The encoded protein is CASSPMTERETQYF.

The chain couples TRBV6-1 to TRBJ1-2, with TRBD1 matching 7 bases. Germline CDR1 MNHNS, CDR2 SASEGT. J lost 7 bases, V lost 1 base, and 12 bases had no gene match. The CDR3 runs to 16 residues. The CDR3 DNA follows: TGTGCCAGCAGTGAAGAATGGGGCCTCGGGACAGCTGGCTACACCTTC. Amino acid sequence: CASSEEWGLGTAGYTF.

The chain couples TRBV15 to TRBJ2-1, with D tentatively TRBD1 (5 bases). CDR3 size: 15 residues. Germline lookup yields CDR1 LNHNV and CDR2 YYDKDF (reference sequence). Trimming shortened V by 0 bases and J by 5 bases, and 11 bases separated the two germline ends. CDR3 DNA sequence: TGTGCCACCAGCAGAGATCGGACACGACACAATGAGCAGTTCTTC. It specifies CATSRDRTRHNEQFF.

This chain links TRBV5-8 with TRBJ1-6; the match to TRBD1 covers 8 bases. This CDR3 has 14 amino acids. Germline V lookup: CDR1 SGHTS, CDR2 YDEGEE. The V and J ends lost 6 bases and 7 bases, in that order; junction bases with no gene match: 6. The CDR3 spells CASTTRQGNSPLHF. In DNA form, the CDR3 reads TGTGCCAGCACCACCCGACAGGGGAATTCACCCCTCCACTTT.

The rearrangement links TRBV3-1 (or the pseudogene TRBV3-2) to TRBJ1-6, with TRBD1 as a possible D gene (6 bases). V was clipped by 1 base and J by 5 bases, with 12 bases between them. The CDR3 length is 16 residues. Germline V gene lookup returns CDR1 LGHDT and CDR2 YNNKEL (reference sequence). The CDR3 sequence is CASSQVPGANNSPLHF. CDR3 nucleotides: TGTGCCAGCAGCCAAGTCCCAGGGGCGAATAATTCACCCCTCCACTTT.

The J gene is TRBJ2-7, the V gene TRBV5-8; perhaps TRBD1 as D (5 bases). This CDR3 is 15 amino acids long. V was pared by 3 bases and J by 5 bases, with 18 bases between. Germline loops: CDR1 SGHTS, CDR2 YDEGEE. CDR3 sequence reads: CASSSGALRYDEQYF. DNA of the CDR3: TGTGCCAGCAGCTCTGGGGCTTTGAGGTACGACGAGCAGTACTTC.

The chain links TRBV3-1 (or the pseudogene TRBV3-2) to TRBJ2-4; TRBD1 matches at 8 bases. V trimming: 2 bases; J trimming: 1 base; junction bases outside the gene matches: 4. Germline CDR1 is LGHDT and CDR2 is YNNKEL (reference sequence). There are 16 residues in the CDR3. CDR3 sequence reads: CASSQFRGLAKNIQYF. As DNA, the CDR3 is TGTGCCAGCAGCCAATTCAGGGGGCTGGCCAAAAACATTCAGTACTTC.